This TCR beta chain derives from a study of shared clonotypes between healthy human individuals. General study findings and limits: Donor clonotype sharing was expected to depend on sequencing depth.

In regard to this clone: Its target is unknown.

CDR1 and CDR2 (germline): SGHKS, YYEKEE (reference sequence). The CDR3 has 14 residues. V lost 1 base and J 4 bases, leaving 11 bases between the germline ends. Sequencing used immunoSEQ multiplex PCR; TCRdb keeps in-frame clones, though not all of them. The table has 1.5 million to 1.9 million clones, 95% to 99% seen once. Sequenced sample: naive CD4+ T cells sorted from blood. Documented subset: CD45RA+ positively selected. The rearrangement uses TRBV5-5 and TRBJ1-2; D unresolved. This TCR was sampled from a man aged 30 to 45 in good health. The CDR3 sequence is CASSLTGLSYGYTF. The DNA of the CDR3 is TGTGCCAGCAGCTTGACTGGACTCAGCTATGGCTACACCTTC.